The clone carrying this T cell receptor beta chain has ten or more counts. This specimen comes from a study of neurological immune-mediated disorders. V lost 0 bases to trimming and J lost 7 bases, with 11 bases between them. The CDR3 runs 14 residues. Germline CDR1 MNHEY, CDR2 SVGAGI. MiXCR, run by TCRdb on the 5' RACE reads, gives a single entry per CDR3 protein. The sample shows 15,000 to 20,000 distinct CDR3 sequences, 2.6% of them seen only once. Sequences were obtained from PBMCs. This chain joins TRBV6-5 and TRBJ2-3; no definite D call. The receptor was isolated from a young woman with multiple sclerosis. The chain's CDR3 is CASSYSSGTHTQYF. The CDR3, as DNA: TGTGCCAGCAGTTACTCGTCAGGTACTCATACGCAGTATTTT.